The sequence of this TCR beta chain was determined in a study of post-analysis software for immune sequencing data. Study information: Recorded subtypes: relapsing-remitting, secondary progressive, progressive-relapsing; some patients unannotated.

Unique molecular identifiers tagged the TCR beta cDNA libraries. Input amounts of about 0.85 to 10 million T cells were used. These gave around 500,000 cDNA molecules, so each molecule approximated one T cell. From the PCR reads, TCRdb called clonotypes with MiXCR, one entry per CDR3 protein. The table has about 380,000 distinct CDR3 sequences, approximately 33% seen once; the top ten hold 13%. Germline V lookup: CDR1 SNHLY, CDR2 FYNNEI. V was cut by 7 bases and J by 3 bases, with 7 bases left in between. This CDR3 contains 12 residues. General study points: Patients showed TRBV5-6, TRBV5-1 and TRBV20-1 among five TRBV segments more frequent than in controls. Batch-mates among the samples co-clustered strongly by F measure. Diversity measured as normalized Chao1 was significantly lower in multiple sclerosis patients than in controls.

Comment on this clonotype: Its antigen is still unknown.

The sequenced material came from blood. This sequence joins TRBV2 and TRBJ2-1; D not certain. This sequence was found in a girl between 5 and 17 years old with multiple sclerosis. The CDR3 region has the DNA TGTGCCAGCACCGCAGGCTACAATGAGCAGTTCTTC. Translating it yields CASTAGYNEQFF.